The 17 T cell receptor beta chains presented below share a single source sample, sequenced in a study of blood T cell repertoires in COVID-19. The table came from immunoSEQ multiplex PCR; TCRdb's copy has only in-frame clones and leaves some out. There are some 150,000 clones in the sample; 87% occur only once, and 1.6% lies in the top ten. Sequencing used peripheral blood. The source of these receptors is a woman aged 45-59 years with acute or convalescent COVID-19.

This clone was seen a few times. V gene TRBV5-1 combines with J gene TRBJ1-2; 10 nucleotides match TRBD1. The CDR3 runs 17 residues. Looked up from germline, CDR1 is SGHRS and CDR2 is YFSETQ. V was pared by 4 bases and J by 3 bases, with 12 bases of the junction left unmatched. The CDR3 sequence is CASSGGTGVHGYYGYTF. The CDR3 DNA sequence: TGCGCCAGCAGCGGCGGGACAGGGGTTCACGGATACTATGGCTACACCTTC.

CDR3 nucleotide sequence: TGTGCCAGCAGTTACTCGCCAGGGTTGGGCTACACCTTC. It specifies CASSYSPGLGYTF. The V and J genes are TRBV6-5 and TRBJ1-2; D is possibly TRBD1 (5 bases). V was trimmed by 0 bases and J by 8 bases, leaving 10 bases between them. There are 13 residues in the CDR3. Germline V lookup: CDR1 MNHEY, CDR2 SVGAGI.

The chain has TRBV15 and TRBJ2-1; D unclear. CDR1 and CDR2 from the germline V gene are LNHNV and YYDKDF (reference sequence). V was cut by 3 bases and J by 0 bases, with 9 bases left in between. There are 15 residues in the CDR3. CDR3: CATSRDLGSYNEQFF. The CDR3 DNA sequence: TGTGCCACCAGCAGGGATCTAGGCTCCTACAATGAGCAGTTCTTC.

In nucleotides, the CDR3 is TGCGCCAGCAGCTCGCCCGGCGGGGGTTCCTTGTCCCGAGGCCGATTTTCCTACGAGCAGTACTTC. This encodes CASSSPGGGSLSRGRFSYEQYF. V and J are TRBV5-1 and TRBJ2-7, with 7 nucleotides matching TRBD2. The V gene end was trimmed by 3 bases and the J gene end by 1 base; junction bases not matched to a gene: 28. Germline lookup yields CDR1 SGHRS and CDR2 YFSETQ. The CDR3 runs 22 residues.

This clone occurred once. This chain uses TRBV5-4 with TRBJ2-7, with 9 bases aligning to TRBD1. The trim removed 4 bases at V and 4 bases at J, leaving 18 bases unmatched. The CDR3 runs to 18 residues. Germline CDR1 is SGHNT and CDR2 is YYREEE (reference sequence). The CDR3 bases are TGTGCCAGCAGCCGCACCGGGACAGGGAAAGACTTGGTGTACGAGCAGTACTTC. Encoded protein: CASSRTGTGKDLVYEQYF.

The chain couples TRBV6-5 to TRBJ2-1; 8 bases align to TRBD1. Germline trimming cut 6 bases from V and 3 bases from J; bases unmatched to any gene: 4. Germline CDR1 reads MNHEY; CDR2 reads SVGAGI. The CDR3 is 14 residues long. The CDR3 coding sequence is TGTGCCAGCAGCACAGGGGGTTTCTACAATGAGCAGTTCTTC. It encodes CASSTGGFYNEQFF.

This chain links TRBV19 with TRBJ2-3, with 10 bases aligning to TRBD1. Germline V gene lookup returns CDR1 LNHDA and CDR2 SQIVND (reference sequence). The CDR3 covers 14 residues. The CDR3 loop reads CAVSGTGVRDTQYF. Written as DNA, the CDR3 is TGTGCAGTTAGTGGGACAGGGGTCAGAGATACGCAGTATTTT.

The J gene is TRBJ1-2, the V gene TRBV3-1 (or the pseudogene TRBV3-2); 7 bases match TRBD1. The CDR3 contains 12 residues. V gave up 3 bases and J gave up 8 bases; unmatched junction bases: 3. Germline V gives CDR1 LGHDT, CDR2 YNNKEL (reference sequence). CDR3 nucleotides: TGTGCCAGCAGCCAGGGGGACAGCGGCTACACCTTC. It encodes CASSQGDSGYTF.

CDR3 residues: CSARGGDEQYF. The CDR3 coding sequence is TGCAGTGCTAGAGGGGGGGACGAGCAGTACTTC. V gene TRBV20-1 combines with J gene TRBJ2-7, with a possible D match to TRBD2 (6 bases). CDR1 is DFQATT and CDR2 is SNEGSKA in the germline V gene (reference sequence). Trimming removed 1 base from V and 5 bases from J, with 6 bases in between. The CDR3 loop spans 11 amino acids.

The table lists this clone with a count of one. The chain recombines TRBV4-2 with TRBJ1-1, with D unresolved. Germline assignment: CDR1 LGHNA and CDR2 YNFKEQ. The germline V and J ends were trimmed by 4 bases and 0 bases, with 21 bases remaining between them. The CDR3 contains 18 residues. CDR3 protein: CASSPRVLPQPLNTEAFF. The CDR3 DNA reads TGTGCCAGCAGCCCCCGGGTCCTCCCTCAGCCTTTGAACACTGAAGCTTTCTTT.

The J gene is TRBJ2-1, the V gene TRBV18, with D perhaps TRBD1 (5 bases). Trimming left V 3 bases short and J 12 bases short, with 21 bases between. The V gene's germline CDR1 is KGHSH and CDR2 LQKENI. The CDR3 is made up of 15 amino acids. CDR3 loop: CASSPRRQFGFWQFF. CDR3 nucleotides: TGTGCCAGCTCACCGAGACGACAGTTCGGGTTTTGGCAGTTCTTC.

The chain employs TRBV5-1 and TRBJ1-4; 9 bases map to TRBD1. The ends lost 4 bases at V and 8 bases at J; junction bases unmatched: 6. The CDR3 covers 14 residues. Looked up from germline, CDR1 is SGHRS and CDR2 is YFSETQ. The CDR3 sequence: CASSPGQGWEKLFF. In nucleotides, the CDR3 is TGCGCCAGCAGCCCGGGACAGGGTTGGGAAAAACTGTTTTTT.

V usage is TRBV6-1 and J usage is TRBJ2-1; D is unclear. The germline V gene encodes CDR1 MNHNS and CDR2 SASEGT. The CDR3 runs to 16 residues. V was cut by 0 bases and J by 3 bases, with 12 bases left in between. The CDR3 DNA sequence: TGTGCCAGCAGTGAAGCGTTTGCTTCGGGCTACAATGAGCAGTTCTTC. Its translation: CASSEAFASGYNEQFF.

This CDR3 is CASSPLDRQNYGYTF. For the CDR3, the DNA is TGTGCCAGCAGCCCCCTGGACAGGCAGAACTATGGCTACACCTTC. The chain recombines TRBV14 with TRBJ1-2; 7 nucleotides agree with TRBD1. The germline CDR1 and CDR2 sequences are SGHDN and FVKESK. The ends lost 4 bases at V and 2 bases at J; junction bases unmatched: 7. The CDR3 is 15 residues long. Full variable domain (missing parts from reference TRBV14 and TRBJ1-2): EAGVTQFPSHSVIEKGQTVTLRCDPISGHDNLYWYRRVMGKEIKFLLHFVKESKQDESGMPNNRFLAERTGGTYSTLKVQPAELEDSGVYFCASSPLDRQNYGYTFGSGTRLTVV.

The chain has TRBV6-2 or TRBV6-3 and TRBJ2-2, with 7 bases fitting TRBD1. The ends lost 5 bases at V and 1 base at J; junction bases unmatched: 4. CDR1 and CDR2 from the germline V gene are MNHEY and SVGEGT. The CDR3 is 15 residues long. The CDR3 is CASSPRQGNTGELFF. The CDR3 bases are TGTGCCAGCAGTCCCCGACAGGGGAACACCGGGGAGCTGTTTTTT.

This chain joins TRBV7-8 and TRBJ2-1, with a weak D call TRBD2 (6 bases). CDR1 and CDR2 from the germline V gene are SGHVS and FQNEAQ. Trimming removed 0 bases from V and 10 bases from J, with 16 bases in between. The CDR3 sequence is 15 residues long. This chain's CDR3 is CASSLARGGVREQFF. The CDR3 coding sequence is TGTGCCAGCAGCTTAGCTCGAGGAGGGGTTAGGGAGCAGTTCTTC.

This chain uses TRBV6-6 with TRBJ2-1, with D perhaps being TRBD1 or TRBD2 (7 bases each). Germline CDR1 MNHNY, CDR2 SVGAGI (reference sequence). Trimming cost V 10 bases and J 2 bases, with 12 bases left between them. This CDR3 is built from 13 residues. CDR3 nucleotide sequence: TGTGCCACCAGGGGGGGACCCTACAATGAGCAGTTCTTC. Its protein is CATRGGPYNEQFF.